These 12 T cell receptor beta chains were sequenced from one sample in a study of T-cell reconstitution after alpha-beta-depleted transplantation in children. This sample's TCRbeta library carried unique molecular identifier barcodes. MiXCR, run by TCRdb on the PCR reads, gives a single entry per CDR3 protein. The top ten hold 28% of the sample, which has approximately 1,000,000 distinct CDR3 sequences, less than 30% seen once. This specimen consisted of PBMCs, mostly from graft donor cells, obtained 360 days after TCRalphabeta/CD19-depleted stem cell transplant. These receptor sequences come from a boy under three years old who had a stem cell transplant for SCID, so the T cells may come from the graft donor.

This clonotype has only a few counts. The CDR3 here is CASSGTSGPTDTQYF. CDR3 coding DNA: TGTGCCAGCAGCGGGACTAGCGGCCCCACAGATACGCAGTATTTT. The gene calls are TRBV9 and TRBJ2-3, with 10 positions matching TRBD2. The germline CDR1 and CDR2 sequences are SGDLS and YYNGEE. This CDR3 spans 15 amino acids. V gave up 3 bases and J gave up 2 bases; unmatched junction bases: 3.

J is TRBJ2-7 and V is TRBV6-5, with 9 bases matching TRBD1. Germline V gene lookup returns CDR1 MNHEY and CDR2 SVGAGI. The CDR3 is 16 amino acids. V shed 2 bases and J 2 bases; nucleotides not matched to a gene: 7. Here the CDR3 reads CASSYRTGVHTYEQYF. CDR3 in DNA: TGTGCCAGCAGTTACCGGACAGGGGTACATACCTACGAGCAGTACTTC.

This clonotype was counted between two and nine times. The chain links TRBV12-3 or TRBV12-4 to TRBJ2-7; D gene uncertain. This CDR3 comprises 14 residues. The V end was cut by 6 bases, the J end by 0 bases, with 12 bases between. The CDR3 coding sequence is TGTGCCAGCAGCCCCGAGGTCCACTCCTACGAGCAGTACTTC. It encodes CASSPEVHSYEQYF.

This clonotype was counted between two and nine times. The genes are TRBV7-3 and TRBJ1-1; perhaps TRBD1 as D (5 bases). The V gene lost 5 bases and the J gene lost 5 bases, with 24 bases spanning the gap. Germline V CDR1 and CDR2: SGHTA, FQGTGA. The CDR3 consists of 17 residues. CDR3 DNA: TGTGCCAGCAGCCCCTGTCAGGGTTTCGAAGAAGGTACTGAAGCTTTCTTT. As protein: CASSPCQGFEEGTEAFF.

The sample holds a few counts of this clonotype. The rearrangement links TRBV7-9 to TRBJ2-1; D may match TRBD1 or TRBD2 (5 bases each). Trimming left V 6 bases short and J 1 base short, with 16 bases between. Per the germline V gene, CDR1 is SEHNR and CDR2 is FQNEAQ (reference sequence). This CDR3 region has 16 residues. The CDR3 protein is CASSRDLKWSYNEQFF. In nucleotides, the CDR3 is TGTGCCAGCAGTCGGGACCTTAAATGGTCCTACAATGAGCAGTTCTTC. Based on the CDR3 plus reference TRBV7-9 and TRBJ2-1, the full variable domain is DTGVSQNPRHKITKRGQNVTFRCDPISEHNRLYWYRQTLGQGPEFLTYFQNEAQLEKSRLLSDRFSAERPKGSFSTLEIQRTEQGDSAMYLCASSRDLKWSYNEQFFGPGTRLTVL.

This chain joins TRBV6-1 and TRBJ1-2, with D perhaps matching TRBD1 (6 bases). V was cut by 10 bases and J by 0 bases, with 18 bases left in between. Germline CDR1 MNHNS, CDR2 SASEGT. The CDR3 has 15 residues. DNA of the CDR3: TGTGCCACCCTGGCCGGGACAAAGTCTAACTATGGCTACACCTTC. Residues: CATLAGTKSNYGYTF.

This clonotype was observed a few times. This chain connects TRBV15 to TRBJ1-3, with TRBD1 matching 7 bases. The CDR3 is made up of 15 amino acids. CDR1 and CDR2 (germline): LNHNV, YYDKDF (reference sequence). The trim removed 3 bases at V and 4 bases at J, leaving 6 bases unmatched. This CDR3 is CATSRDQDRGNTIYF. The CDR3, as DNA: TGTGCCACCAGCAGGGACCAGGACAGGGGAAACACCATATATTTT.

In its sample, this clonotype was seen a few times. The chain's CDR3 is CASSLLNYEQYF. In DNA, the CDR3 is TGTGCCAGCAGCTTATTAAACTACGAGCAGTACTTC. The rearrangement uses TRBV7-2 and TRBJ2-7; D not certain. This CDR3 comprises 12 residues. Trimming removed 2 bases from V and 3 bases from J, with 5 bases in between. CDR1 and CDR2 (germline): SGHTA, FQGNSA.

This chain links TRBV12-3 or TRBV12-4 with TRBJ2-5, with TRBD1 matching 8 bases. V lost 5 bases to trimming and J lost 0 bases; unmatched junction nucleotides: 11. This CDR3 comprises 17 residues. The CDR3 nucleotides are TGTGCCAGCAGTCCCGGGACAGGATTTTGGTACCAAGAGACCCAGTACTTC. Amino acid sequence: CASSPGTGFWYQETQYF.

The CDR3, as DNA: TGTGCCAGCAGTTTTCACCCGGTGGACGGGGAGCTGTTTTTT. Translated, it gives CASSFHPVDGELFF. This rearrangement joins TRBV12-3 or TRBV12-4 to TRBJ2-2; the D is unclear. The length of the CDR3 is 14 residues. Trimming cost V 3 bases and J 7 bases, with 12 bases left between them.

The chain joins TRBV20-1 to TRBJ2-7, with D tentatively TRBD1 or TRBD2 (6 bases each). The V and J ends lost 7 bases and 2 bases respectively, with 12 bases between them. This CDR3 contains 12 residues. CDR1 is DFQATT and CDR2 is SNEGSKA in the germline V gene (reference sequence). CDR3 region: CSGSGAAYEQYF. In nucleotides, the CDR3 is TGCAGTGGCTCGGGGGCGGCCTACGAGCAGTACTTC.

The chain combines TRBV21-1 with TRBJ1-1; TRBD1 is the table's D call, not checked against the DNA. TRBV21-1 is assigned pseudogene status. CDR3 length: 14 residues. The CDR3 DNA reads TGTGCCAGCAGCACCCAGGGGGCCAACACTGAAGCTTTCTTT. It specifies CASSTQGANTEAFF.